The 4 T cell receptor beta chains listed next were all sequenced from one sample in a study of blood T cell repertoires in COVID-19. TCRdb's table, derived via immunoSEQ multiplex PCR, lists solely in-frame clones and lacks some. The table shows about 170,000 clones, with around 90% occurring only once. Source material: peripheral blood. The receptor source for this set is a young man with COVID-19, enrolled during active disease.

This chain uses TRBV28 with TRBJ2-7; TRBD2 matches 8 bases. CDR3 length equals 14 residues. The junction had 6 bases not matched to a gene; V was cut back by 5 bases and J by 3 bases. CDR1 is MDHEN and CDR2 is SYDVKM in the germline V gene. The CDR3 region has the DNA TGTGCCAGCAGTGAGACTAGCGAGCTCTACGAGCAGTACTTC. The encoded protein is CASSETSELYEQYF.

J is TRBJ1-2 and V is TRBV6-5; 7 bases are a match to TRBD1. Trimming took 0 bases from V and 7 from J; bases not matched to a gene: 5. The germline gives CDR1 MNHEY, CDR2 SVGAGI. This CDR3 has 14 residues. The CDR3 sequence: CASSYSTGSPGYTF. The CDR3 DNA is TGTGCCAGCAGTTACTCGACAGGGAGTCCTGGCTACACCTTC.

This chain uses TRBV5-4 with TRBJ2-1, with 8 positions matching TRBD2. The CDR3 runs 13 residues. Germline trimming cut 5 bases from V and 9 bases from J; bases unmatched to any gene: 7. The germline V gene has CDR1 SGHNT and CDR2 YYREEE (reference sequence). This CDR3 reads CASRNRGGSEQFF. CDR3 coding DNA: TGTGCCAGCAGAAACCGGGGGGGGAGTGAGCAGTTCTTC.

V is TRBV27 and J is TRBJ2-5; 9 bases agree with TRBD2. Germline V gene data show CDR1 as MNHEY and CDR2 as SMNVEV (reference sequence). The CDR3 sequence is 15 residues long. V dropped 6 bases and J dropped 2; count of bases not matched to a gene: 7. The CDR3 here is CASRGAGGPQETQYF. For the CDR3, the DNA is TGTGCCAGCAGGGGAGCGGGAGGCCCTCAAGAGACCCAGTACTTC.